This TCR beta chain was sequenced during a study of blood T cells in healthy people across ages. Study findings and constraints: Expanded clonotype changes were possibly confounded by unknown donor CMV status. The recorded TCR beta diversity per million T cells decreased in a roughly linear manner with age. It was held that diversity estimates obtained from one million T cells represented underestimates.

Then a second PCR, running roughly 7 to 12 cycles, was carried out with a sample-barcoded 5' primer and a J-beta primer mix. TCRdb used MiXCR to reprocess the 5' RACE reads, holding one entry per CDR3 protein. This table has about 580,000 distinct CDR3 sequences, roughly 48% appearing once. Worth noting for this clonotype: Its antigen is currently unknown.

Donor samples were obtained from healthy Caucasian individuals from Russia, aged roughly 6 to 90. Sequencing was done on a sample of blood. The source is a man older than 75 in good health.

The CDR3 spells CASSPTPELAGGTEDNEQFF. CDR3 nucleotide sequence: TGTGCCAGCAGCCCAACCCCCGAACTAGCGGGGGGGACCGAAGACAATGAGCAGTTCTTC. The genes are TRBV7-9 and TRBJ2-1; 13 bases match TRBD2. The V and J ends lost 5 bases and 5 bases, in that order; junction bases with no gene match: 18. The germline V gene has CDR1 SEHNR and CDR2 FQNEAQ (reference sequence). This CDR3 is 20 amino acids long.